This note documents a single TCR beta chain sequence. V trimming: 4 bases; J trimming: 0 bases; junction bases outside the gene matches: 1. The CDR3 extends over 15 amino acids. Germline V CDR1 and CDR2: LNHDA, SQIVND (reference sequence). This sample was taken from a study of blood T cell repertoires in COVID-19. The overall study: Samples taken during acute and convalescent COVID-19 were collected in the United States, Italy and Spain.

Using immunoSEQ multiplex PCR, the repertoire was profiled, and TCRdb retains in-frame clones only, with some absent. The sample yields some 240,000 clones, 89% seen once. Specimen: peripheral blood. This chain uses TRBV19 with TRBJ2-2, with 8 bases lining up with TRBD2. This receptor was taken from a man in his fifties or sixties who had recovered from COVID-19. The DNA for the CDR3 is TGTGCCAGTAGTACACTAGCGGCGAACACCGGGGAGCTGTTTTTT. Amino acids: CASSTLAANTGELFF.